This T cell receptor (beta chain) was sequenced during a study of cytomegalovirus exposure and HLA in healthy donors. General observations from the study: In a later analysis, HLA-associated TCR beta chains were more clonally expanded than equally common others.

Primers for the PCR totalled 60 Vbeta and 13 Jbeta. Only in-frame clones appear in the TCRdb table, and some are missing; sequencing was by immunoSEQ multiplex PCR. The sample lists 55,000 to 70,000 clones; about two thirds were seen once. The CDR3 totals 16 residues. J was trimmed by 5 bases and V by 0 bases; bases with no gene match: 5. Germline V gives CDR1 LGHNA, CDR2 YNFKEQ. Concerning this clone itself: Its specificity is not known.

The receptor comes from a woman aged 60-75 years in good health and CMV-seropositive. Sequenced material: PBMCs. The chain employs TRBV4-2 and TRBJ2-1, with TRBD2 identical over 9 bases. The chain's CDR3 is CASSQDMVAGDNEQFF. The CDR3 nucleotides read TGTGCCAGCAGCCAAGATATGGTAGCGGGGGACAATGAGCAGTTCTTC.